This TCR beta chain appears in the sequencing data of a study of T cell repertoires in cytomegalovirus infection. Overall study: CMV epitopes in the study were HLA-C-restricted (recently identified) and HLA-B-restricted (well studied). Public TCR beta signatures were indicative of both CMV infection and a matching HLA type.

Study-wide findings and caveats: The ex vivo response showed dominance by HLA-C-restricted CMV-specific TCR beta clonotypes. Totalled public TCR beta family frequency picked out people who carried CMV plus the relevant HLA.

The CDR3 totals 13 residues. The germline gives CDR1 DFQATT, CDR2 SNEGSKA (reference sequence). V was trimmed by 7 bases and J by 2 bases, leaving 13 bases between them. One entry per CDR3 protein results from TCRdb running MiXCR on the reads. The sample consists of about 310,000 distinct CDR3 sequences, roughly 25% of them appearing once. This clonotype showed up just a few times. Antigen specificity is unknown. The chain links TRBV20-1 to TRBJ2-3; D remains unclear. This clonotype originated in a human donor in good health (CMV status not recorded). Some clones in this sample may be carry-over from other donors' samples. The sequences come from cultured PBMCs, collected from culture after CMV antigen stimulation. The CDR3 bases are TGCAGTGGCCCGGTGGGCAACACAGATACGCAGTATTTT. Encoded protein: CSGPVGNTDTQYF.